The 28 T cell receptor beta chains given below trace back to one sample, sequenced in a study of blood T cell repertoires in COVID-19. This table comes from immunoSEQ multiplex PCR, and its TCRdb copy is limited to in-frame clones, with some not included. The table includes roughly 97,000 clones, approximately 84% detected once. The sequenced material came from peripheral blood. The receptors shown here come from a man between 65 and 79 years old with acute or convalescent COVID-19.

The V and J genes are TRBV6-6 and TRBJ1-4; a weak D match, TRBD1 (5 bases). V lost 5 bases and J lost 1, with 14 bases in between. The CDR3 covers 16 residues. Germline lookup yields CDR1 MNHNY and CDR2 SVGAGI (reference sequence). In DNA form, the CDR3 reads TGTGCCAGCAGTGTAGTACTTCAGGGAACTAATGAAAAACTGTTTTTT. It specifies CASSVVLQGTNEKLFF.

The V call is TRBV30, the J call TRBJ1-1, with D unresolved. Deletions cut 0 bases from V and 7 bases from J, with 12 bases between. From germline, CDR1 is GTSNPN and CDR2 SVGIG (reference sequence). The CDR3 has 13 amino acids. The CDR3 loop reads CAWSVLRVIEAFF. The CDR3 nucleotides are TGTGCCTGGAGTGTACTAAGAGTTATTGAAGCTTTCTTT.

The V and J genes are TRBV27 and TRBJ1-2; 11 bases map to TRBD1. Germline CDR1 reads MNHEY; CDR2 reads SMNVEV (reference sequence). The CDR3 loop spans 17 amino acids. V trimming: 5 bases; J trimming: 6 bases; junction bases outside the gene matches: 14. The CDR3 protein is CASSPGQGADRTHGYTF. The CDR3 coding sequence is TGTGCCAGCAGTCCAGGACAGGGGGCGGATCGGACCCATGGCTACACCTTC.

This chain links TRBV19 with TRBJ1-4; D might be TRBD1 (6 bases). This CDR3 spans 17 amino acids. Per germline, CDR1 LNHDA and CDR2 SQIVND (reference sequence). Trimming cost V 3 bases and J 0 bases, with 14 bases left between them. The CDR3 region has the DNA TGTGCCAGTAGTATTCTACAGGGTTCCCCAACTAATGAAAAACTGTTTTTT. Its protein is CASSILQGSPTNEKLFF.

The chain is built from TRBV6-5 and TRBJ1-4; D gene ambiguous. The length of the CDR3 is 12 residues. Between the trimmed V and J ends, which lost 6 bases and 14 bases, there was a span of 16 bases. Germline CDR1 reads MNHEY; CDR2 reads SVGAGI. The CDR3 DNA reads TGTGCCAGCAGCCCCCCCGGGGAGTTGCTGTTTTTT. Translating it yields CASSPPGELLFF.

The chain couples TRBV19 to TRBJ2-3; 9 nucleotides align to TRBD2. The CDR3 covers 15 residues. Germline V gives CDR1 LNHDA, CDR2 SQIVND (reference sequence). The V and J ends lost 2 bases and 2 bases, in that order; junction bases with no gene match: 2. In DNA, the CDR3 is TGTGCCAGTAGTATATCTAGCGGGAACACAGATACGCAGTATTTT. Its protein product is CASSISSGNTDTQYF. The full variable domain, its missing parts supplied by reference TRBV19 and TRBJ2-3, is DGGITQSPKYLFRKEGQNVTLSCEQNLNHDAMYWYRQDPGQGLRLIYYSQIVNDFQKGDIAEGYSVSREKKESFPLTVTSAQKNPTAFYLCASSISSGNTDTQYFGPGTRLTVL.

The CDR3 loop is CAWSPPSGTPETQYF. DNA for the CDR3: TGTGCCTGGAGCCCCCCCTCCGGGACACCAGAGACCCAGTACTTC. The gene calls are TRBV30 and TRBJ2-5, with D tentatively TRBD1 (6 bases). The V and J ends lost 3 bases and 4 bases respectively, with 18 bases between them. Germline CDR1 reads GTSNPN; CDR2 reads SVGIG (reference sequence). The CDR3 is 15 residues long.

The DNA of the CDR3 is TGTGCCAGCAGCCCTGGACTAGCGGGATCTGCGGGGGGGGAGACCCAGTACTTC. Protein: CASSPGLAGSAGGETQYF. This chain links TRBV6-2 or TRBV6-3 with TRBJ2-5, with 12 nucleotides matching TRBD2. The CDR3 has 18 amino acids. CDR1 and CDR2 (germline): MNHEY, SVGEGT. The junction had 16 bases not matched to a gene; V was cut back by 6 bases and J by 5 bases.

The chain combines TRBV18 with TRBJ1-5, with 8 nucleotides matching TRBD1. Losses at the gene ends were 5 bases for V and 3 bases for J; bases not matched to a gene: 6. Germline lookup yields CDR1 KGHSH and CDR2 LQKENI. The CDR3 contains 15 residues. The CDR3 DNA is TGTGCCAGCTCAACAAGGACAGGGACCAATCAGCCCCAGCATTTT. Its translation is CASSTRTGTNQPQHF. Full variable domain (outside the CDR3, taken from reference TRBV18 and TRBJ1-5): NAGVMQNPRHLVRRRGQEARLRCSPMKGHSHVYWYRQLPEEGLKFMVYLQKENIIDESGMPKERFSAEFPKEGPSILRIQQVVRGDSAAYFCASSTRTGTNQPQHFGDGTRLSIL.

This rearrangement joins TRBV7-8 to TRBJ2-1; D is unclear. The CDR3 is 13 residues long. V was shortened by 4 bases and J by 6 bases, with 10 bases between the two germline ends. Germline V CDR1 and CDR2: SGHVS, FQNEAQ. The CDR3 nucleotides read TGTGCCAGCAGCTCCAGCGCCGTCAATGAGCAGTTCTTC. It encodes CASSSSAVNEQFF.

This clone has a handful of counts. V and J are TRBV15 and TRBJ1-4; the match to TRBD1 covers 9 bases. V dropped 4 bases and J dropped 6; count of bases not matched to a gene: 6. CDR1 and CDR2 from the germline V gene are LNHNV and YYDKDF (reference sequence). This CDR3 is 15 amino acids long. CDR3 nucleotide sequence: TGTGCCACCAGCACGGCGGGACAGGGTGATGAAAAACTGTTTTTT. It specifies CATSTAGQGDEKLFF.

V gene TRBV7-9 combines with J gene TRBJ1-1; D uncertain. V was cut by 5 bases and J by 7 bases, with 11 bases left in between. The CDR3 length is 12 residues. Looked up from germline, CDR1 is SEHNR and CDR2 is FQNEAQ (reference sequence). The chain's CDR3 is CASSPQRHEAFF. The CDR3 region has the DNA TGTGCCAGCAGCCCTCAGCGCCATGAAGCTTTCTTT. Full variable domain (remainder filled in from reference TRBV7-9 and TRBJ1-1): DTGVSQNPRHKITKRGQNVTFRCDPISEHNRLYWYRQTLGQGPEFLTYFQNEAQLEKSRLLSDRFSAERPKGSFSTLEIQRTEQGDSAMYLCASSPQRHEAFFGQGTRLTVV.

This clone was counted a single time. The chain combines TRBV3-1 (or the pseudogene TRBV3-2) with TRBJ1-2, with 7 bases lining up with TRBD1. The CDR3 is made up of 16 amino acids. V trimming: 2 bases; J trimming: 6 bases; junction bases outside the gene matches: 12. Germline V gives CDR1 LGHDT, CDR2 YNNKEL (reference sequence). CDR3: CASSQPPTGTMHGYTF. The CDR3 region has the DNA TGTGCCAGCAGCCAACCACCGACAGGGACGATGCATGGCTACACCTTC.

The gene calls are TRBV7-6 and TRBJ2-2; 7 bases line up with TRBD1. Germline CDR1 reads SGHVS; CDR2 reads FNYEAQ. Trimming removed 4 bases from V and 6 bases from J; junction bases left unmatched: 5. The CDR3 sequence is 14 residues long. CDR3 sequence: CASSYRTGPGELFF. The CDR3 DNA reads as TGTGCCAGCAGCTATAGGACAGGCCCCGGGGAGCTGTTTTTT.

The chain combines TRBV18 with TRBJ1-1; weak D call: TRBD1 (5 bases). The CDR3 length is 14 residues. CDR1 is KGHSH and CDR2 is LQKENI in the germline V gene. Trimming took off 5 bases at V and 4 bases at J, with 14 bases between the two ends. The CDR3 DNA reads as TGTGCCAGCTCAGGGTTCCAGGGCGGCACTGAAGCTTTCTTT. It is translated as CASSGFQGGTEAFF.

This clone was seen more than once but under ten times. The V gene is TRBV11-3, the J gene TRBJ2-5, with D maybe TRBD2 (6 bases). Germline CDR1 is SGHNT and CDR2 is YENEEA. The CDR3 length is 13 residues. Trimming pared 5 bases from V and 2 bases from J, leaving 9 bases between. The CDR3 reads CASSPGLQETQYF. The CDR3 nucleotides are TGTGCCAGCAGCCCGGGACTGCAAGAGACCCAGTACTTC.

V usage is TRBV7-9 and J usage is TRBJ1-2; the match to TRBD1 covers 9 bases. The CDR3 has 16 amino acids. The trim removed 2 bases at V and 5 bases at J, leaving 9 bases unmatched. Germline V gene data show CDR1 as SEHNR and CDR2 as FQNEAQ (reference sequence). CDR3 DNA: TGTGCCAGCAGCTTATTCTTCGGGACAGGGACATATGGCTACACCTTC. This gives the protein CASSLFFGTGTYGYTF.

This chain joins TRBV4-2 and TRBJ1-4; possibly TRBD1 for D (6 bases). CDR1 is LGHNA, CDR2 YNFKEQ, per germline. V lost 4 bases and J lost 5, with 11 bases in between. The CDR3 covers 14 residues. The CDR3 DNA reads as TGTGCCAGCAGCCTGGGGGGGGCGAATGAAAAACTGTTTTTT. As protein: CASSLGGANEKLFF.

V is TRBV19 and J is TRBJ2-7; D is unresolved. Germline values: CDR1 LNHDA, CDR2 SQIVND (reference sequence). The CDR3 has 13 residues. Trimming took 3 bases from V and 5 from J, leaving 11 bases between them. The CDR3 reads CASSIRSRNEQYF. CDR3 nucleotide sequence: TGTGCCAGTAGTATCCGGAGTAGGAACGAGCAGTACTTC.

The CDR3 loop reads CASSPAPEETQYF. The DNA of the CDR3 is TGCGCCAGCAGCCCCGCGCCGGAGGAGACCCAGTACTTC. The chain recombines TRBV5-1 with TRBJ2-5; unclear D gene. The length of the CDR3 is 13 residues. Trimming pared 4 bases from V and 5 bases from J, leaving 12 bases between. The germline gives CDR1 SGHRS, CDR2 YFSETQ.

The chain couples TRBV5-1 to TRBJ2-3; no clear D. V lost 4 bases and J lost 6, with 12 bases in between. The CDR3 has 13 amino acids. CDR1 and CDR2 from the germline V gene are SGHRS and YFSETQ. CDR3 amino acids: CASSPGFGDTQYF. In DNA form, the CDR3 reads TGCGCCAGCAGCCCCGGGTTTGGGGATACGCAGTATTTT.

The chain employs TRBV6-5 and TRBJ1-3; no clear D gene. Germline CDR1 and CDR2: MNHEY and SVGAGI. V was shortened by 0 bases and J by 0 bases, with 9 bases between the two germline ends. The CDR3 runs 16 residues. The CDR3 coding sequence is TGTGCCAGCAGTTACTCCCGCGGCAACTCTGGAAACACCATATATTTT. It translates to CASSYSRGNSGNTIYF.

The chain has TRBV20-1 and TRBJ1-4; D call uncertain. The CDR3 runs 10 residues. CDR1 is DFQATT, CDR2 SNEGSKA, per germline (reference sequence). The V end lost 3 bases, the J end lost 6 bases, and 2 bases lay between the germline ends. In nucleotides, the CDR3 is TGCAGTGCTAGCTATGAAAAACTGTTTTTT. Translation gives CSASYEKLFF.

This chain connects TRBV7-9 to TRBJ2-1; TRBD2 aligns across 11 bases. V lost 3 bases to trimming and J lost 6 bases; unmatched junction nucleotides: 13. The CDR3 has 18 amino acids. CDR1 SEHNR and CDR2 FQNEAQ come from the germline V gene (reference sequence). The CDR3 DNA reads as TGTGCCAGCAGCTTCAAGTGGTCGCGGACTAGCGGGTCCAATGAGCAGTTCTTC. Amino acid sequence: CASSFKWSRTSGSNEQFF.

This sequence joins TRBV5-1 and TRBJ2-1; TRBD2 matches at 11 bases. V lost 1 base, J lost 1 base, and 1 base stayed unmatched. Germline V gene data show CDR1 as SGHRS and CDR2 as YFSETQ. The CDR3 runs 16 residues. The CDR3 bases are TGCGCCAGCAGCTTGATAGCGGGAGGGTCCTACAATGAGCAGTTCTTC. Residues: CASSLIAGGSYNEQFF.

Only a few counts were recorded for this clone. V and J are TRBV5-4 and TRBJ1-3; 8 bases map to TRBD1. Germline lookup yields CDR1 SGHNT and CDR2 YYREEE (reference sequence). This CDR3 is built from 15 residues. Trimming took 5 bases from V and 3 from J; bases not matched to a gene: 7. In nucleotides, the CDR3 is TGTGCCAGCAGGAGTGCAGGGGGCAGTGGAAACACCATATATTTT. It is translated as CASRSAGGSGNTIYF.

The rearrangement links TRBV7-9 to TRBJ2-5, with 8 positions matching TRBD2. Germline V gives CDR1 SEHNR, CDR2 FQNEAQ (reference sequence). This CDR3 comprises 14 residues. The J segment lost 0 bases and the V segment lost 8 bases, leaving 5 bases of the junction unmatched. This CDR3 reads CASSERGNQETQYF. The CDR3 DNA follows: TGTGCCAGCTCGGAGCGGGGGAACCAAGAGACCCAGTACTTC.

The rearrangement uses TRBV6-5 and TRBJ1-2; 8 bases map to TRBD1. The CDR3 totals 15 residues. Trimming cost V 7 bases and J 2 bases; bases outside gene matches: 9. The germline gives CDR1 MNHEY, CDR2 SVGAGI. CDR3 protein: CASTGRAGGNYGYTF. Here the CDR3 DNA reads TGTGCCAGCACTGGTCGGGCAGGGGGCAACTATGGCTACACCTTC.